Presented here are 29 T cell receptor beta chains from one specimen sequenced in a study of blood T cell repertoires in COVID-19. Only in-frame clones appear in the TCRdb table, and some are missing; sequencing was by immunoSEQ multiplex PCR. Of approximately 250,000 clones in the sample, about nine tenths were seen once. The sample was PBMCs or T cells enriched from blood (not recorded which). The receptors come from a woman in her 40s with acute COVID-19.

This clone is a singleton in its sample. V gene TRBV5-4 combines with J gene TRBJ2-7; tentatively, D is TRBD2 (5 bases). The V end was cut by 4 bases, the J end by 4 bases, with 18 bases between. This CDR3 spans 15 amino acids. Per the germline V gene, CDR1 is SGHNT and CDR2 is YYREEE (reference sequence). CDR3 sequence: CASSRPAVELYEQYF. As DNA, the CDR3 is TGTGCCAGCAGCCGTCCAGCGGTGGAACTATACGAGCAGTACTTC.

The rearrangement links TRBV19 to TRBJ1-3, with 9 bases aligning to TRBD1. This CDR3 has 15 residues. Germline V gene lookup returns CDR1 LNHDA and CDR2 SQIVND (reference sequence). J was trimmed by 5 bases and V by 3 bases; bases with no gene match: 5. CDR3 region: CASSMYGTGRNTIYF. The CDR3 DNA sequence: TGTGCCAGTAGTATGTATGGGACAGGGCGAAACACCATATATTTT.

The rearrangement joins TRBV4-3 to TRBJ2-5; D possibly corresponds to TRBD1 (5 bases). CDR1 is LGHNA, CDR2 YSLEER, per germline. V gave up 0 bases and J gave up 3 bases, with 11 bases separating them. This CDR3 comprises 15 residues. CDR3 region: CASSQDSIGEETQYF. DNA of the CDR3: TGCGCCAGCAGCCAAGATTCGATAGGGGAAGAGACCCAGTACTTC.

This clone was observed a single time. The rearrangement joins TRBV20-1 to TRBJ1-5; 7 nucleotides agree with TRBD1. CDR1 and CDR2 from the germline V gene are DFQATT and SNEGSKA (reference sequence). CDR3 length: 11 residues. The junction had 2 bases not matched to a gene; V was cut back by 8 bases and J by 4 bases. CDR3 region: CSQGGNQPQHF. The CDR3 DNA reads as TGCAGTCAGGGGGGAAATCAGCCCCAGCATTTT.

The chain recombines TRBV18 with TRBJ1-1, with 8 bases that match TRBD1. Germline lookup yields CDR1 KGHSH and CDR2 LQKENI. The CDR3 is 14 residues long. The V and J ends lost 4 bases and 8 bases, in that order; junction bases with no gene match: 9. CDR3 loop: CASSQTTGEGEAFF. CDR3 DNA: TGTGCCAGCTCACAAACGACAGGGGAGGGGGAAGCTTTCTTT.

The CDR3 reads CASSPGGGPYEAFF. The DNA for the CDR3 is TGTGCCAGCAGCCCGGGGGGCGGCCCCTATGAAGCTTTCTTT. This chain uses TRBV9 with TRBJ1-1; D is possibly TRBD1 (6 bases). V was clipped by 4 bases and J by 7 bases, with 17 bases between them. The CDR3 has 14 amino acids. Germline lookup yields CDR1 SGDLS and CDR2 YYNGEE.

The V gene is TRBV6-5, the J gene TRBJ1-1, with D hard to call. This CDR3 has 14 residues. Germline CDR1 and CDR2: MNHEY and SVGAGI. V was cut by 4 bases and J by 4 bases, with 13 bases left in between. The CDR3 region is CASSLNYPGTEAFF. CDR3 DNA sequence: TGTGCCAGCAGTTTAAACTATCCGGGCACTGAAGCTTTCTTT.

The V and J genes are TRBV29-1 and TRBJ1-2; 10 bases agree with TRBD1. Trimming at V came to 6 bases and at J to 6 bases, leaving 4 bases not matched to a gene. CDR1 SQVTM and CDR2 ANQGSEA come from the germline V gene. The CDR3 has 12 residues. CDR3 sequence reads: CSVKTGGHGYTF. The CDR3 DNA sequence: TGCAGCGTGAAGACAGGGGGCCATGGCTACACCTTC.

For the CDR3, the DNA is TGTGCCAGCAGTTTAACGGCCAGGGGGAACTATGGCTACACCTTC. It specifies CASSLTARGNYGYTF. The chain links TRBV27 to TRBJ1-2; TRBD1 matches 7 bases. This CDR3 has 15 amino acids. Trimming took 2 bases from V and 2 from J; bases not matched to a gene: 5. Germline lookup yields CDR1 MNHEY and CDR2 SMNVEV (reference sequence).

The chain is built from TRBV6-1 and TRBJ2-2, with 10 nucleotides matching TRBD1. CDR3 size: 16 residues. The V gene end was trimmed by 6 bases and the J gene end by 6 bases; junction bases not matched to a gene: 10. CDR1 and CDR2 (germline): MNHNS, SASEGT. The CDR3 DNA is TGTGCCAGCAGAGAATCCGGGACAGGGGTTGCCGGGGAGCTGTTTTTT. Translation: CASRESGTGVAGELFF.

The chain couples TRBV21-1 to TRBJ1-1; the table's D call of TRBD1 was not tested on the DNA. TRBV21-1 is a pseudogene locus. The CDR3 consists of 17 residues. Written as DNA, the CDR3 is TGTGCCAGCAGCCTAAGGGACAGACCCTCAAGGAACACTGAAGCTTTCTTT. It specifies CASSLRDRPSRNTEAFF.

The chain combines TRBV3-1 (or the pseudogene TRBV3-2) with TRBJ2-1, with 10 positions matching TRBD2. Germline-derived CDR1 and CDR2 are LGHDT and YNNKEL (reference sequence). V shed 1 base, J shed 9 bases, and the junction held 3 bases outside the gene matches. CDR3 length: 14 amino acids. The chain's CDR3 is CASSQGSGRSEQFF. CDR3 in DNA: TGTGCCAGCAGCCAAGGTAGCGGGAGGTCTGAGCAGTTCTTC.

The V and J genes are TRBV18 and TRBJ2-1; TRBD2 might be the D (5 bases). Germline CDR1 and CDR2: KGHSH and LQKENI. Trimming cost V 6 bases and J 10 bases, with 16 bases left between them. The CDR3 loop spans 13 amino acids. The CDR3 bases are TGTGCCAGCTCCCGGCCCGGGGTAGGAGAGCAGTTCTTC. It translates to CASSRPGVGEQFF. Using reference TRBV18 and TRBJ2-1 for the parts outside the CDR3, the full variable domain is NAGVMQNPRHLVRRRGQEARLRCSPMKGHSHVYWYRQLPEEGLKFMVYLQKENIIDESGMPKERFSAEFPKEGPSILRIQQVVRGDSAAYFCASSRPGVGEQFFGPGTRLTVL.

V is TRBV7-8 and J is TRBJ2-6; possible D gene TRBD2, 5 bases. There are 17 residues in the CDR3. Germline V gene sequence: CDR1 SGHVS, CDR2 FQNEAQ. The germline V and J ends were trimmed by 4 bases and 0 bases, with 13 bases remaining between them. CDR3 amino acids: CASSYGLFLSGANVLTF. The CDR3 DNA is TGTGCCAGCAGCTACGGACTCTTTCTCTCTGGGGCCAACGTCCTGACTTTC.

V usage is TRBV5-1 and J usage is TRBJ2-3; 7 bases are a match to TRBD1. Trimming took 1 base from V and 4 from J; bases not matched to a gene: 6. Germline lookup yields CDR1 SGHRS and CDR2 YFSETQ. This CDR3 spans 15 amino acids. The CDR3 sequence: CASSLTGDGSDTQYF. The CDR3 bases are TGCGCCAGCAGCTTGACAGGGGATGGATCAGATACGCAGTATTTT.

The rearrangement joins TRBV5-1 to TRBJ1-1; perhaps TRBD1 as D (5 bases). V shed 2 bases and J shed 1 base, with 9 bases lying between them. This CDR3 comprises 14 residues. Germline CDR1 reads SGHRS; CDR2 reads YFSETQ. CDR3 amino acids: CASSFGGGNTEAFF. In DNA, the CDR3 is TGCGCCAGCAGCTTTGGCGGGGGGAACACTGAAGCTTTCTTT.

In DNA form, the CDR3 reads TGTGCCAGCAGCTTGGTGGGGACACAAGAGACCCAGTACTTC. This codes for CASSLVGTQETQYF. The rearrangement joins TRBV5-4 to TRBJ2-5; the D gene is possibly TRBD1 (6 bases). The germline V gene has CDR1 SGHNT and CDR2 YYREEE (reference sequence). This CDR3 is 14 amino acids long. The V end lost 0 bases, the J end lost 2 bases, and 8 bases lay between the germline ends.

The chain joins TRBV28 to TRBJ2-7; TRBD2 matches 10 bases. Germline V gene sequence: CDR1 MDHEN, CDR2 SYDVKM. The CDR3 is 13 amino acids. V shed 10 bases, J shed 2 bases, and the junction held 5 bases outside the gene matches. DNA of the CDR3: TGTGCCACACGGACTAGCGGAACCTACGAGCAGTACTTC. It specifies CATRTSGTYEQYF.

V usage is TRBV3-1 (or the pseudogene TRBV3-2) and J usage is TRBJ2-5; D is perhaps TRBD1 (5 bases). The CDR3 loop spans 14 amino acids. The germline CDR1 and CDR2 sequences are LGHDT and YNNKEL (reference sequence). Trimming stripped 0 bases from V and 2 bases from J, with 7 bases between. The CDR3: CASSQDQGQETQYF. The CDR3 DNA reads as TGTGCCAGCAGCCAAGATCAGGGTCAAGAGACCCAGTACTTC.

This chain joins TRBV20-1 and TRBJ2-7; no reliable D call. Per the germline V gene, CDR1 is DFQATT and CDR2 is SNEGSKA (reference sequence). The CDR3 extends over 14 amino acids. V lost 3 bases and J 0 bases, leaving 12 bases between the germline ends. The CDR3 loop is CSASLIIGSYEQYF. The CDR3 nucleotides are TGCAGTGCTAGTCTGATTATCGGCTCCTACGAGCAGTACTTC.

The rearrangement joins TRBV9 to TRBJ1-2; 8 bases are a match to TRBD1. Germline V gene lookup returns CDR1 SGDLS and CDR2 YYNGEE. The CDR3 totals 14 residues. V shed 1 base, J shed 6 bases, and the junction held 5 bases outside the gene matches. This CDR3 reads CASSVYGQGDGYTF. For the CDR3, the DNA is TGTGCCAGCAGCGTATACGGACAGGGAGATGGCTACACCTTC.

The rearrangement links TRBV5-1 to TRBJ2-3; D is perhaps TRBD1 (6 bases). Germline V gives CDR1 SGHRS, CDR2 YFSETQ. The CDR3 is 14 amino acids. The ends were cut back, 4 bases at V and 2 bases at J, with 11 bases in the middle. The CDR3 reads CASSVGDNTDTQYF. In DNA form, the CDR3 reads TGCGCCAGCAGCGTGGGGGACAACACAGATACGCAGTATTTT.

CDR3 residues: CASSLFSIQEGTGQFF. The CDR3 nucleotides are TGTGCCAGCAGCTTATTTAGTATCCAGGAGGGGACAGGGCAGTTCTTC. The J gene is TRBJ2-1, the V gene TRBV7-3, with 8 positions matching TRBD1. Per germline, CDR1 SGHTA and CDR2 FQGTGA. The CDR3 consists of 16 residues. Germline trimming cut 2 bases from V and 12 bases from J; bases unmatched to any gene: 15.

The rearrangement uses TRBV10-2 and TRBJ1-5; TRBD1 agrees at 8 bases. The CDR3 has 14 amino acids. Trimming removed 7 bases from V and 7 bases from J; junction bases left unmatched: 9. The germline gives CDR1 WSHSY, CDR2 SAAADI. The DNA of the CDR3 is TGCGCCAGCAATCCTGGACAGGGTTTGCAGCCCCAGCATTTT. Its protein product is CASNPGQGLQPQHF.

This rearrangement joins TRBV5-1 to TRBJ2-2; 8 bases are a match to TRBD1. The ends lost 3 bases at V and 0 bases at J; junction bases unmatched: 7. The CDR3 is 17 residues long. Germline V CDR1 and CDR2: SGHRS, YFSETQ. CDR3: CASSSRGQGTNTGELFF. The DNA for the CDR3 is TGCGCCAGCAGCTCCCGCGGACAGGGAACGAACACCGGGGAGCTGTTTTTT.

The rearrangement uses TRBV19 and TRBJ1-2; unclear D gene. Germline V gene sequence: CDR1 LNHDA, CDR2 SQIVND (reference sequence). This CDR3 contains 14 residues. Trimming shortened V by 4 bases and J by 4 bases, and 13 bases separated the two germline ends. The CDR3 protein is CASSTRDLGYGYTF. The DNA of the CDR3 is TGTGCCAGTAGTACTCGGGATTTGGGCTATGGCTACACCTTC.

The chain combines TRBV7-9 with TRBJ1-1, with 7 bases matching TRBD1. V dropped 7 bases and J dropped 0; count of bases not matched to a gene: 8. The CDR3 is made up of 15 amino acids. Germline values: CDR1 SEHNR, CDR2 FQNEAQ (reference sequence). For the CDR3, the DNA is TGTGCCAGCACCGGGACAGTGGATCTGAACACTGAAGCTTTCTTT. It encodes CASTGTVDLNTEAFF.

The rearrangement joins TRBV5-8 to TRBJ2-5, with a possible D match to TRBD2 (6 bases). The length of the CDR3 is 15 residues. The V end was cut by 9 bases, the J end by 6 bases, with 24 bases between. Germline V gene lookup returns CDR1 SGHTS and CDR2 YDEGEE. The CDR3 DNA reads TGTGCCATACTGAAGCGTCGGGGGAGTCTACAGACCCAGTACTTC. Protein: CAILKRRGSLQTQYF.

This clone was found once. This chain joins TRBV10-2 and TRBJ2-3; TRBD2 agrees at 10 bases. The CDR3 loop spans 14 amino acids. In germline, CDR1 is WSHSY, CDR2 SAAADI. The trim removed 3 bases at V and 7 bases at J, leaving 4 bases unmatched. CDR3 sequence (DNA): TGCGCCAGCAGTGAAGCGGGAGGGCCATATACGCAGTATTTT. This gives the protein CASSEAGGPYTQYF.